What follows are 20 T cell receptor beta chains derived from one specimen sequenced in a study of blood T cell repertoires in COVID-19. Sequencing was performed with immunoSEQ multiplex PCR; in TCRdb, only in-frame clones are kept and a portion is missing. The sample holds over 200,000 clones, 65% to 85% seen once. The material sequenced was peripheral blood. These receptors all stem from a man older than 75 with acute or convalescent COVID-19.

V gene TRBV15 combines with J gene TRBJ2-7; 11 bases map to TRBD2. Per germline, CDR1 LNHNV and CDR2 YYDKDF (reference sequence). Unmatched junction bases numbered 12, after V lost 2 bases and J lost 0 bases. This CDR3 region has 19 residues. The CDR3 reads CATSRFGTSGTGFSYEQYF. Here the CDR3 DNA reads TGTGCCACCAGCAGATTCGGGACTAGCGGTACCGGTTTCTCCTACGAGCAGTACTTC. The variable domain in full, completed from reference TRBV15 and TRBJ2-7, reads DAMVIQNPRYQVTQFGKPVTLSCSQTLNHNVMYWYQQKSSQAPKLLFHYYDKDFNNEADTPDNFQSRRPNTSFCFLDIRSPGLGDTAMYLCATSRFGTSGTGFSYEQYFGPGTRLTVT.

This sequence joins TRBV3-1 (or the pseudogene TRBV3-2) and TRBJ2-7; 8 bases match TRBD2. This CDR3 has 13 residues. The J segment lost 12 bases and the V segment lost 1 base, leaving 8 bases of the junction unmatched. The V gene's germline CDR1 is LGHDT and CDR2 YNNKEL (reference sequence). The CDR3 spells CASSQGLGGAVYF. The CDR3 bases are TGTGCCAGCAGCCAAGGCCTCGGGGGGGCGGTGTACTTC.

This clone was counted a single time. The J gene is TRBJ1-2, the V gene TRBV7-9; 8 bases match TRBD1. In germline, CDR1 is SEHNR, CDR2 FQNEAQ (reference sequence). V was pared by 5 bases and J by 6 bases, with 8 bases of the junction left unmatched. The CDR3 consists of 14 residues. CDR3 residues: CASSPRGLMDGYTF. In nucleotides, the CDR3 is TGTGCCAGCAGCCCCAGGGGGCTTATGGATGGCTACACCTTC.

This chain connects TRBV24-1 to TRBJ1-5; unclear D gene. CDR1 is KGHDR and CDR2 is SFDVKD in the germline V gene. The CDR3 runs to 16 residues. Trimming took 0 bases from V and 0 from J, leaving 8 bases between them. The CDR3 DNA reads as TGTGCCACCAGTGATTTGGCGGGAGATAGCAATCAGCCCCAGCATTTT. This codes for CATSDLAGDSNQPQHF.

The rearrangement links TRBV5-1 to TRBJ2-7; 7 positions match TRBD2. This CDR3 has 15 residues. Germline lookup yields CDR1 SGHRS and CDR2 YFSETQ. V was clipped by 1 base and J by 4 bases; unmatched bases: 8. This CDR3 reads CASSLNTGGGYEQYF. The CDR3 DNA reads TGCGCCAGCAGCTTGAACACGGGGGGAGGATACGAGCAGTACTTC. Together with reference TRBV5-1 and TRBJ2-7, the CDR3 gives the full variable domain: KAGVTQTPRYLIKTRGQQVTLSCSPISGHRSVSWYQQTPGQGLQFLFEYFSETQRNKGNFPGRFSGRQFSNSRSEMNVSTLELGDSALYLCASSLNTGGGYEQYFGPGTRLTVT.

V and J are TRBV5-1 and TRBJ1-1; D possibly corresponds to TRBD1 (5 bases). CDR3 length: 17 amino acids. Germline assignment: CDR1 SGHRS and CDR2 YFSETQ. V dropped 0 bases and J dropped 3 bases, with 18 bases sitting between them. Here the CDR3 reads CASSLGLRQGRDTEAFF. The CDR3 nucleotides are TGCGCCAGCAGCTTGGGTCTTAGGCAGGGAAGGGACACTGAAGCTTTCTTT.

The gene calls are TRBV28 and TRBJ1-1; the D is unclear. The CDR3 is 11 amino acids. V gave up 6 bases and J gave up 8 bases, with 10 bases separating them. Germline V lookup: CDR1 MDHEN, CDR2 SYDVKM. The CDR3 protein is CASSEDQEAFF. Written as DNA, the CDR3 is TGTGCCAGCAGCGAGGATCAGGAAGCTTTCTTT.

CDR3 sequence (DNA): TGTGCCAGTAGTCTTCGGACAGGGTTTAATGAAAAACTGTTTTTT. Protein product: CASSLRTGFNEKLFF. The gene calls are TRBV19 and TRBJ1-4; 8 bases fit TRBD1. V trimming: 5 bases; J trimming: 4 bases; junction bases outside the gene matches: 6. The length of the CDR3 is 15 residues. Germline V gene lookup returns CDR1 LNHDA and CDR2 SQIVND (reference sequence).

This rearrangement joins TRBV2 to TRBJ2-5; possible D gene TRBD2, 6 bases. V was trimmed by 7 bases and J by 5 bases, leaving 17 bases between them. CDR1 and CDR2 from the germline V gene are SNHLY and FYNNEI. The CDR3 contains 14 residues. The CDR3 sequence is CASIQEAAGETQYF. Here the CDR3 DNA reads TGTGCCAGCATTCAGGAGGCTGCGGGGGAGACCCAGTACTTC.

The chain combines TRBV27 with TRBJ2-6; D is unclear. Germline loops: CDR1 MNHEY, CDR2 SMNVEV (reference sequence). The CDR3 has 15 residues. Trimming pared 6 bases from V and 2 bases from J, leaving 11 bases between. The CDR3 region has the DNA TGTGCCAGCAGGCGTTCGAGTCCTGGGGCCAACGTCCTGACTTTC. Translated: CASRRSSPGANVLTF.

About this clone: At one end the junction does not follow the germline gene, possibly because of a read error. The chain couples TRBV30 to TRBJ1-2, with 8 bases aligning to TRBD1. The CDR3 loop spans 15 amino acids. In germline, CDR1 is GTSNPN, CDR2 SVGIG (reference sequence). The CDR3 here is CAWSGLRTGTYVYTF. In nucleotides, the CDR3 is TGTGCCTGGAGTGGATTACGGACAGGGACCTATGTCTACACCTTC.

V gene TRBV29-1 combines with J gene TRBJ1-1; TRBD1 aligns across 9 bases. Germline CDR1 reads SQVTM; CDR2 reads ANQGSEA. The CDR3 runs to 15 residues. V dropped 6 bases and J dropped 4; count of bases not matched to a gene: 12. The CDR3 coding sequence is TGCAGCGTCGACAGGGGGACCCGCTCGACCACTGAAGCTTTCTTT. Its translation is CSVDRGTRSTTEAFF.

This chain uses TRBV28 with TRBJ1-4, with D possibly being TRBD1 (5 bases). The CDR3 totals 13 residues. The V and J ends lost 4 bases and 11 bases respectively, with 14 bases between them. Germline CDR1 reads MDHEN; CDR2 reads SYDVKM. CDR3 DNA sequence: TGTGCCAGCAGTTCGGGGGGGGAGGTGAAACTGTTTTTT. It encodes CASSSGGEVKLFF.

The rearrangement uses TRBV19 and TRBJ2-2, with 8 bases lining up with TRBD1. Germline V gene sequence: CDR1 LNHDA, CDR2 SQIVND (reference sequence). This CDR3 has 15 residues. With V trimmed by 7 bases and J by 6 bases, 10 bases remained unmatched. The CDR3, as DNA: TGTGCCAGTACCCTTATAGAACAGGGGGCCGGGGAGCTGTTTTTT. Encoded protein: CASTLIEQGAGELFF.

On this clone itself: At the DNA level, this CDR3 is encoded by other sequences in the same sample as well. The J gene is TRBJ2-5, the V gene TRBV5-1; unclear D gene. The CDR3 loop spans 11 amino acids. V shed 2 bases and J shed 3 bases, with 2 bases lying between them. Per the germline V gene, CDR1 is SGHRS and CDR2 is YFSETQ. In DNA, the CDR3 is TGCGCCAGCAGCTTTAAAGAGACCCAGTACTTC. It codes for CASSFKETQYF. The variable domain in full, completed from reference TRBV5-1 and TRBJ2-5, reads KAGVTQTPRYLIKTRGQQVTLSCSPISGHRSVSWYQQTPGQGLQFLFEYFSETQRNKGNFPGRFSGRQFSNSRSEMNVSTLELGDSALYLCASSFKETQYFGPGTRLLVL.

This chain links TRBV19 with TRBJ1-2, with 8 bases fitting TRBD1. The CDR3 contains 14 residues. Looked up from germline, CDR1 is LNHDA and CDR2 is SQIVND (reference sequence). The ends lost 5 bases at V and 5 bases at J; junction bases unmatched: 7. CDR3 protein: CASSVGQGRYGYTF. CDR3 coding DNA: TGTGCCAGTAGTGTCGGACAGGGCCGGTATGGCTACACCTTC.

The chain recombines TRBV7-9 with TRBJ2-1; TRBD2 might be the D (6 bases). This CDR3 is 14 amino acids long. Germline CDR1 SEHNR, CDR2 FQNEAQ (reference sequence). Trimming cost V 4 bases and J 6 bases, with 13 bases left between them. The CDR3 sequence is CASSSAGQTNEQFF. Written as DNA, the CDR3 is TGTGCCAGCAGCTCAGCGGGCCAAACCAATGAGCAGTTCTTC.

The rearrangement joins TRBV5-6 to TRBJ1-2, with D unclear. V lost 4 bases to trimming and J lost 6 bases, with 13 bases between them. Germline V lookup: CDR1 SGHDT, CDR2 YYEEEE. This CDR3 is built from 13 residues. CDR3 DNA sequence: TGTGCCAGCAGCCTGATGCGGTTCGATGGCTACACCTTC. Translating it yields CASSLMRFDGYTF. The full variable domain, in which reference TRBV5-6 and TRBJ1-2 provide the parts outside the CDR3, is DAGVTQSPTHLIKTRGQQVTLRCSPKSGHDTVSWYQQALGQGPQFIFQYYEEEERQRGNFPDRFSGHQFPNYSSELNVNALLLGDSALYLCASSLMRFDGYTFGSGTRLTVV.

This clone was counted a single time. V usage is TRBV12-5 and J usage is TRBJ1-4; D possibly corresponds to TRBD1 (5 bases). Trimming took 7 bases from V and 4 from J, leaving 16 bases between them. The CDR3 runs 15 residues. Germline V CDR1 and CDR2: LGHNT, FRNRAP. This CDR3 is CASDPGVSRNEKLFF. The CDR3 DNA sequence: TGTGCTAGTGACCCGGGGGTAAGTCGTAATGAAAAACTGTTTTTT.

This chain connects TRBV3-1 (or the pseudogene TRBV3-2) to TRBJ1-2; no firm D call. CDR1 and CDR2 (germline): LGHDT, YNNKEL (reference sequence). The CDR3 is 13 amino acids. Trimming removed 2 bases from V and 7 bases from J, with 11 bases in between. CDR3 nucleotide sequence: TGTGCCAGCAGCCAATTTAGCAGATCTGGCTACACCTTC. It yields the protein CASSQFSRSGYTF.